This T cell receptor beta chain was identified during a study of cytomegalovirus exposure and HLA in healthy donors. Study-level information: Unique TCRs from HLA-typed donors, 70 million to 85 million of them, were held in an early data release. Findings of the study overall: Later, an analysis showed that TCR beta chains associated with HLA were more clonally expanded than others that were equally common. There were several of the most significant clusters that appeared linked to common viral pathogens in a later analysis.

Germline-derived CDR1 and CDR2 are MGHRA and YSYEKL. V shed 3 bases and J 4 bases; nucleotides not matched to a gene: 10. The CDR3 has 16 residues. A multiplex PCR was run with 60 Vbeta primers and 13 Jbeta primers. The repertoire was sequenced with immunoSEQ multiplex PCR; TCRdb's copy has only in-frame clones and lacks some. The sample lists around 160,000 clones; roughly 80% were seen once. Remarks on this clone: Its antigen is unknown.

This chain connects TRBV4-1 to TRBJ2-3; 7 nucleotides match TRBD1. Sequenced: PBMCs. This TCR was sampled from a male donor in good health and CMV-seropositive. The CDR3 is CASSHSDRKGPDTQYF. CDR3 DNA: TGCGCCAGCAGCCACTCGGACAGGAAGGGCCCAGATACGCAGTATTTT.